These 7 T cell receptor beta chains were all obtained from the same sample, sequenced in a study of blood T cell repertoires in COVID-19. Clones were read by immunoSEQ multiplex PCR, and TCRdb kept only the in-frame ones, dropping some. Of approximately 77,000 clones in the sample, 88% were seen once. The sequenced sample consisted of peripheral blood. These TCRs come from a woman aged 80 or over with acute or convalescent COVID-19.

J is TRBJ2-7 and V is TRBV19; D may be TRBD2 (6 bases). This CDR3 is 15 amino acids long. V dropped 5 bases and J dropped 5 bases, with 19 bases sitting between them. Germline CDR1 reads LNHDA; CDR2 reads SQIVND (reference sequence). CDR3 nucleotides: TGTGCCAGTAGTCTTCCTGGAAGGGGAGGAAACGAGCAGTACTTC. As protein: CASSLPGRGGNEQYF. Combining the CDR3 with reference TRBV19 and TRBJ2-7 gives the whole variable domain DGGITQSPKYLFRKEGQNVTLSCEQNLNHDAMYWYRQDPGQGLRLIYYSQIVNDFQKGDIAEGYSVSREKKESFPLTVTSAQKNPTAFYLCASSLPGRGGNEQYFGPGTRLTVT.

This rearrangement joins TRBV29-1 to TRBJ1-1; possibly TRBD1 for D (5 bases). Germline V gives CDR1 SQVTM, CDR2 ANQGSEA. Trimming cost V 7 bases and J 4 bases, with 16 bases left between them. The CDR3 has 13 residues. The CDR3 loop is CSAVAGTATEAFF. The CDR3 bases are TGCAGCGCCGTGGCGGGGACGGCCACTGAAGCTTTCTTT.

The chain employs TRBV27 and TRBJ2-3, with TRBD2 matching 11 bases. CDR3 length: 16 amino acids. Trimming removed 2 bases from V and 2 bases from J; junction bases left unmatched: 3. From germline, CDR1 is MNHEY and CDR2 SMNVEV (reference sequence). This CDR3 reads CASSLGTSGFTDTQYF. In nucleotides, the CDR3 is TGTGCCAGCAGTTTAGGGACTAGCGGATTCACAGATACGCAGTATTTT.

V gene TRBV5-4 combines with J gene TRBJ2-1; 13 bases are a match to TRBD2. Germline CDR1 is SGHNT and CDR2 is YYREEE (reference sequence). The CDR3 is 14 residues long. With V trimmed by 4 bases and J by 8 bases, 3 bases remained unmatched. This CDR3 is CASSQGLAGYEQFF. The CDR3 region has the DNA TGTGCCAGCAGCCAGGGACTAGCGGGATATGAGCAGTTCTTC.

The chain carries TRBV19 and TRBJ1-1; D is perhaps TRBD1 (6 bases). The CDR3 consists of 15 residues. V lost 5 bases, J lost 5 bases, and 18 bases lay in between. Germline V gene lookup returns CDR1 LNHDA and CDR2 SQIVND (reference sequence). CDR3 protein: CASSARDRPRTEAFF. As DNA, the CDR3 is TGTGCCAGTAGTGCCCGAGACAGGCCAAGAACTGAAGCTTTCTTT. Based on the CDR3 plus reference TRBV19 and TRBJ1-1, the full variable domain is DGGITQSPKYLFRKEGQNVTLSCEQNLNHDAMYWYRQDPGQGLRLIYYSQIVNDFQKGDIAEGYSVSREKKESFPLTVTSAQKNPTAFYLCASSARDRPRTEAFFGQGTRLTVV.

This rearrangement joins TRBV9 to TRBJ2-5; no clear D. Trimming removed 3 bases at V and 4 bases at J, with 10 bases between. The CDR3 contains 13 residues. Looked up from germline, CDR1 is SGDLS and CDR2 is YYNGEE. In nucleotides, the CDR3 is TGTGCCAGCAGCGAATACGGCGGAGAGACCCAGTACTTC. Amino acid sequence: CASSEYGGETQYF.

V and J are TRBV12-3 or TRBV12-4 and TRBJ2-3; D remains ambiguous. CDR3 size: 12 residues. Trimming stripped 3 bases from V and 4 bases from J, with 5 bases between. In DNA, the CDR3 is TGTGCCAGCAGTTTTGCGTCAGATACGCAGTATTTT. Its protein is CASSFASDTQYF.